This T cell receptor (beta chain) originates from a study of cytomegalovirus exposure and HLA in healthy donors. The PCR ran on 60 Vbeta and 13 Jbeta primers. The data were produced by immunoSEQ multiplex PCR, yet TCRdb's version contains in-frame clones alone and is incomplete. The table lists 130,000 to 150,000 clones, roughly four fifths of them singletons. CDR1 and CDR2 (germline): SGHDN, FVKESK. Trimming removed 3 bases at V and 7 bases at J, with 15 bases between. This CDR3 comprises 15 residues. General study results and limits: Productive status was seen about 90% or about 30% of the time for most TCR beta V segments in an earlier analysis.

Of note for this clone: Antigen unknown.

The material sequenced was PBMCs. The chain recombines TRBV14 with TRBJ1-4, with D uncertain. This TCR was sampled from a man aged 35-49 years in good health and CMV-seropositive. CDR3 in DNA: TGTGCCAGCAGCCAGGCCCGACAAGCGGGTGAAAAACTGTTTTTT. Its protein is CASSQARQAGEKLFF.